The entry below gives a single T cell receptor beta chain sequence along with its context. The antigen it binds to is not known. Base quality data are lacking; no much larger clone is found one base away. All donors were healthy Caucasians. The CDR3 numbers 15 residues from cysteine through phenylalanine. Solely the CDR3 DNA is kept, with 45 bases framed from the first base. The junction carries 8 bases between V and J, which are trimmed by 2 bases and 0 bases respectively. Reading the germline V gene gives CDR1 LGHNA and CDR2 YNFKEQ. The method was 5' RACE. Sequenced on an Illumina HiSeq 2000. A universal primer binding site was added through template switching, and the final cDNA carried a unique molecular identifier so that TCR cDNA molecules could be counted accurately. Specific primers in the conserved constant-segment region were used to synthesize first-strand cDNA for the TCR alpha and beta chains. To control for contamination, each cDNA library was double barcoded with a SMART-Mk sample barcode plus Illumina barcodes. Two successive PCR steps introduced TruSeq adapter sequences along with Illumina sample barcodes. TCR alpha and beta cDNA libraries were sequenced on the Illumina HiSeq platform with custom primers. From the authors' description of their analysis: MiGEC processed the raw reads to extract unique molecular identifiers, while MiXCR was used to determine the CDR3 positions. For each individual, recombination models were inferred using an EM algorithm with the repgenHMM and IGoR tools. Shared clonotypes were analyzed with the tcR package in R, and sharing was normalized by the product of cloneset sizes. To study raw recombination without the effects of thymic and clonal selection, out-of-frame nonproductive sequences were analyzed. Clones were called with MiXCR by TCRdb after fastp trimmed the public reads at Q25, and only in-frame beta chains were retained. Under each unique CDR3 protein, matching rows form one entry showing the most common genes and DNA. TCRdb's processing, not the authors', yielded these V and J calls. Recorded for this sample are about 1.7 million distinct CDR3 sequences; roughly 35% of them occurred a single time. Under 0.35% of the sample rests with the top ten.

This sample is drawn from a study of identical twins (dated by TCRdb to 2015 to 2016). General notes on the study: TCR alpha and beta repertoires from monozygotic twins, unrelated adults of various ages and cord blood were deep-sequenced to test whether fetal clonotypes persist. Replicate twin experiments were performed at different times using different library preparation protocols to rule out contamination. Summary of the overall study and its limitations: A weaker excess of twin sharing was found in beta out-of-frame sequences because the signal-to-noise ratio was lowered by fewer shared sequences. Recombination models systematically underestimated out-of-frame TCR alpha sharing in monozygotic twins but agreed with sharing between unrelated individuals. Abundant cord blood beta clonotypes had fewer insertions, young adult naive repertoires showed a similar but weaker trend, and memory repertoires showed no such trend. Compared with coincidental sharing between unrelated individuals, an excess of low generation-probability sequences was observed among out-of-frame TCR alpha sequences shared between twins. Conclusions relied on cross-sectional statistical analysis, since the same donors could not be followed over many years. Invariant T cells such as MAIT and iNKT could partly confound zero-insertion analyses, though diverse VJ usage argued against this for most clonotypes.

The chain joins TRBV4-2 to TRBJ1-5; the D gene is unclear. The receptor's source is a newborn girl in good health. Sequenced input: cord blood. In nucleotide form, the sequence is TGTGCCAGCAGCCAAAACGATAATAGCAATCAGCCCCAGCATTTT. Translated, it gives CASSQNDNSNQPQHF.